Listed below are T cell receptor beta chains from one sample, sequenced in a study of siplizumab effects on memory and regulatory T cells. Libraries were prepared by immunoSEQ multiplex PCR; TCRdb keeps only in-frame clonotypes and omits some of them. The sample shows thousands of clones, over 60% of them seen only once. Source material: effector memory CD8+ T cells sorted from blood. These TCRs come from a human donor in good health. CDR3s include the opening cysteine and the closing phenylalanine or tryptophan. A D gene is named only where the DNA matches it firmly. The listing skips clone size in some rows; elsewhere it reads once, few, many or a size class.

. TRBJ2-7 TRBV2 few TGTGCCAGCTTTGGTCCCGAGCAGTACTTC CASFGPEQYF
. TRBJ2-7 TRBV6-5 . TGTGCCAGCAGTTCCCCCCGGGACCCACCCTACGAGCAGTACTTC CASSSPRDPPYEQYF
. TRBJ2-7 TRBV19 . TGTGCCAGTAGTGTCTATTCCCGGGACGAGCAGTACTTC CASSVYSRDEQYF
. TRBJ2-3 TRBV2 . TGTGCCAGCAGTTACTCAGGGGAAGATACGCAGTATTTT CASSYSGEDTQYF
TRBD2 TRBJ2-7 TRBV6-5 . TGTGCCAGCAGTGCGACTAGCGAACGCGACGAGCAGTACTTC CASSATSERDEQYF
TRBD1 TRBJ2-7 TRBV10-3 . TGTGCCATCAGTGACGACAGGGGTTCCTACGAGCAGTACTTC CAISDDRGSYEQYF
. TRBJ1-1 TRBV11-2 . TGTGCCAGCAGCTTAGGGGGCCCTGAAGCTTTCTTT CASSLGGPEAFF
. TRBJ2-2 TRBV19 . TGTGCCAGTAGTATAGAAGCCGGTAGGAACACCGGGGAGCTGTTTTTT CASSIEAGRNTGELFF
. TRBJ1-4 TRBV15 . TGTGCCACCAGCAGAGTCCGGGGGGATAATGAAAAACTGTTTTTT CATSRVRGDNEKLFF
. TRBJ1-5 TRBV30 . TGTGCCTGGTCGACAGATTTTACTCAGCCCCAGCATTTT CAWSTDFTQPQHF
TRBD1 TRBJ2-7 TRBV12-5 once TGTGCTACTACTGCCGGGACAGGGGGCTTCTACGAGCAGTACTTC CATTAGTGGFYEQYF
. TRBJ2-7 TRBV7-9 . TGTGCCAGCAGCACGACAGTCCACGAGCAGTACTTC CASSTTVHEQYF
TRBD1 TRBJ1-6 TRBV7-9 . TGTGCCAGCAGCCTCCCCGGACAGGAACTCCACTTT CASSLPGQELHF
TRBD2 TRBJ2-3 TRBV9 . TGTGCCAGCAGCCTCCCGGGGGGTAATCCTAGCACAGATACGCAGTATTTT CASSLPGGNPSTDTQYF
. TRBJ2-1 TRBV25-1 . TGTGCCAGCACCACTTTCGGCCATGAGCAGTTCTTC CASTTFGHEQFF
TRBD2 TRBJ2-7 TRBV7-9 . TGTGCCAGCAGCCTAGCGGGACCTATTTACGAGCAGTACTTC CASSLAGPIYEQYF
. TRBJ2-7 TRBV4-1 . TGCGCCAGCAGCCATATGGGGGAGCAGTACTTC CASSHMGEQYF
TRBD1 TRBJ2-5 TRBV6-1 . TGTGCCAGCAGCGTTAACAGGGGAAGGGTAGAGACCCAGTACTTC CASSVNRGRVETQYF
TRBD2 TRBJ2-2 TRBV4-2 many TGTGCCAGCAGCCAAGAAGCGGGAGGCACCGGGGAGCTGTTTTTT CASSQEAGGTGELFF
. TRBJ2-3 TRBV6-5 few TGTGCCAGCGGATACGGGACGTTCACAGATACGCAGTATTTT CASGYGTFTDTQYF
TRBD1 TRBJ1-4 TRBV7-9 . TGTGCCAGCAGCCCAAGGACAGGGGGCGCAACTAATGAAAAACTGTTTTTT CASSPRTGGATNEKLFF
. TRBJ2-5 TRBV7-9 . TGTGCCTCCTCCGGCCCCAAGGCCCAAGAGACCCAGTACTTC CASSGPKAQETQYF
. TRBJ2-3 TRBV9 . TGTGCCAGCAGCCTCCGGGAGAGGGGCGCTTCGGATACGCAGTATTTT CASSLRERGASDTQYF
TRBD1 TRBJ2-3 TRBV15 . TGTGCCACCAGCAGAGAGCCAGGGGGCGCAGATACGCAGTATTTT CATSREPGGADTQYF